The T cell receptor beta chain described here comes from a study of shared clonotypes between healthy human individuals. Assay: immunoSEQ multiplex PCR; the TCRdb copy retains only in-frame clones and omits some. Of roughly 660,000 clones in the sample, about nine tenths were seen once. Trimming pared 0 bases from V and 1 base from J, leaving 10 bases between. This CDR3 contains 15 residues. Germline CDR1 is SGHRS and CDR2 is YFSETQ. The source of this sequence is a man younger than 35 in good health. Some clones in this sample may be carry-over from other donors' samples. The chain links TRBV5-1 to TRBJ2-5; tentative D call: TRBD2 (6 bases). Sequencing was carried out using memory CD8+ T cells from PBMCs. As for subset: CD45RO+ cells pooled with CCR7-negative TemRA cells. DNA for the CDR3: TGCGCCAGCAGCTTGGCAAGGACTATCCAAGAGACCCAGTACTTC. Residues: CASSLARTIQETQYF.